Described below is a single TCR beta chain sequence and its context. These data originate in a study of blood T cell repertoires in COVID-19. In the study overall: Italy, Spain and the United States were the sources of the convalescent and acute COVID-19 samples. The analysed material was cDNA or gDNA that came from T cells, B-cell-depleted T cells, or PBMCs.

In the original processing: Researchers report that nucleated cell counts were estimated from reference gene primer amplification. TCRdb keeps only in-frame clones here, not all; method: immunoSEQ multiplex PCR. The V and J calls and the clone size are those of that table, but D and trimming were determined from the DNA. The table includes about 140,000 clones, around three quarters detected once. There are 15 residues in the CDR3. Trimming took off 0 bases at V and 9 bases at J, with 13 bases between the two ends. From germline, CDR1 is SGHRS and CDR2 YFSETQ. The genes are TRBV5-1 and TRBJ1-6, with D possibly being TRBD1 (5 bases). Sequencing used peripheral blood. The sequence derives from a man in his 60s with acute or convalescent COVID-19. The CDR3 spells CASSLDGREGSPLHF. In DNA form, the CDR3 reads TGCGCCAGCAGCTTGGATGGCAGGGAGGGTTCACCCCTCCACTTT.